This TCR beta chain comes out of a study of cytomegalovirus exposure and HLA in healthy donors (dated by TCRdb to about 2017). General notes on the study: An earlier analysis of approximately 640 of the donors reported more than 250 Gb of sequence data and 117 million unique TCR beta sequences from 190 million or so T cells. Approximately 300 gigabases of sequencing data and around 85 million unique TCR sequences made up an early release that covered roughly 670 HLA-typed donors. Of the roughly 400 genotyped donors, roughly 85% fell in the genetic ancestry cluster associated with self-reported Caucasian donors. The study aimed to test whether signatures of past pathogen exposure could be identified by cataloging public T cell receptors. The study profiled the T cell repertoires of under 850 subjects by immunosequencing and related them to cytomegalovirus serostatus. Besides the first cohort of some 670 subjects, a separate validation cohort made up of over a hundred different subjects was used. High-throughput TCR immunosequencing, statistical association of individual TCRs with disease status, and machine learning were combined to predict cytomegalovirus infection status. A later analysis re-analyzed previously published TCR beta repertoires from hundreds of donors and added high-resolution HLA genotyping to study TCR occurrence patterns. Rather than drawing on any new phenotypic data, the later analysis identified candidate immune exposures from TCR beta sequences and the way those sequences occurred across donors. An earlier analysis of 450 to 750 of the donors used high-throughput TCR beta sequencing to judge whether each TCR beta V gene segment behaved as functional or pseudogenic. Donor age, sex, ethnicity and CMV serostatus were compiled together with the repertoire data. A later genetic analysis took genome-wide SNP genotypes for about three fifths of the roughly 700 donors and used that subset as a discovery cohort. Every repertoire in the discovery cohort had been generated on one and the same sequencing platform. Both class I and class II loci were covered by HLA typing, at four-digit resolution. The number of typed donors differed by locus: about 629-640 for A, B, C, DRB1 and DQB1; 500 to 550 for DQA1; approximately 600 for DPA1; and some 450 for DPB1. Roughly 5 DR-DQ haplotypes were handled as single units for association and clustering, since linkage in the cohort was strong. On average, about 200,000 unique TCR beta nucleotide sequences were sequenced per donor among about 400 genotyped donors of the cohort, with around 19% of those sequences being non-productive.

The V and J ends are trimmed by 6 bases and 4 bases, leaving 10 bases between them. CDR1 and CDR2 (SGHTA, FQGNSA) derive from the germline V gene. The CDR3, cysteine through phenylalanine, is 13 amino acids long. The read is trimmed to its CDR3 DNA, 39 bases read in frame from base 1. In total, around 600 healthy bone marrow donors made up the cohort. At the time of sampling, every cohort member was nominally healthy, though immune exposures that went unrecorded were likely present. The donor was CMV seronegative and was included in the group of 352 seronegative cohort members. A peripheral blood sample was collected from each donor, and TCR beta sequencing was performed on peripheral blood mononuclear cells. Genomic DNA extraction from the blood cell samples was performed with the Qiagen DNeasy Blood Extraction Kit. Worth noting for this clone: This receptor's antigen is unknown. No much larger clone is present one base from it, and per-base qualities are unavailable.

Library preparation used the immunoSEQ multiplex PCR assay. The multiplex PCR relied on a mix of 60 forward primers for TCR Vbeta segments and 13 reverse primers for TCR Jbeta segments. Amplification of the CDR3 region of rearranged TCR beta genes was performed with a multiplex PCR assay on genomic DNA. Amplified TCR beta libraries were sequenced as 87-base-pair reads on the Illumina HiSeq System. Turning to the authors' computational methods: A later analysis tallied tens of millions of unique TCR beta chains across the 650 to 750 repertoires, and approximately 12 million of those chains were shared by two or more donors. A nearest-neighbor algorithm error-corrected the raw reads and collapsed the reads into unique sequences, merging closely related sequences to remove PCR and sequencing errors. To assign V, D and J gene segments, CDR3 sequences were aligned to IMGT reference sequences. For a sequence to be retained, at least a six-nucleotide match to both a V gene segment and a J gene segment was required. Rearrangements were classified as productive when the CDR3 lacked stop codons and remained in frame with V and J, and all other rearrangements were classified as non-productive. Following IMGT convention, CDR3 was defined as the stretch from the second conserved V-encoded cysteine up to the conserved J-encoded phenylalanine. In an earlier analysis of around 640 of the donors, sequences lacking an unambiguous match to a single V gene segment were excluded. An earlier analysis of just under 600 of the donors called V segments functional above 56.7% productive rearrangements and segregating when the between-donor standard deviation exceeded 5%. A statistical classification framework was developed to diagnose cytomegalovirus status using the catalog of TCR beta chain sequences. In a later analysis, TCR nucleotide sequences were compared against IMGT/GENE-DB human TR gene sequences so that V and J genes could be assigned. In a later analysis, CDR3 sequences and most-parsimonious VDJ recombination scenarios were assigned using the TCRdist pipeline. A later analysis defined each TCR beta chain by its CDR3 amino acid sequence plus V-gene family, and excluded reads lacking a unique V-gene family. To address suspected cross-contamination and a sequencing artifact, a later analysis removed around 600 highly shared, low-generation-probability nucleotide sequences. For each public chain, a later analysis derived a clonal expansion index from normalized ranks of inferred template counts within each repertoire. In a later analysis, generation probabilities were computed with a VDJ recombination model fitted to out-of-frame rearrangements, and the resulting probabilities were checked against IGoR. A later analysis scored TCR-TCR, TCR-HLA and TCR-CMV co-occurrence with hypergeometric tests, applying a repertoire-size bias correction to TCR pairs. False discovery rates were estimated in a later analysis by permuting HLA or CMV assignments 20 times. In a later analysis, co-occurring TCRs were grouped using DBSCAN, and TCRdist sequence similarity was added for clustering within HLA-allele-positive subsets. Repertoires with fewer than 30,000 or more than 120,000 public chains were left out of co-occurrence clustering, as were a handful of repertoires with anomalous nucleotide sharing. In its TCRdb copy, this immuneACCESS table keeps in-frame sequences only and misses some clones. Where compared with another copy, unresolved V genes explain less than half of these, and the others have no known cause. The V and J calls and the clone size are those of that table, but D and trimming were determined from the DNA. The sample table contains 150,000 to 200,000 clones; only one count was recorded for roughly 73% of them. The ten largest clones capture 1.5% to 2% of the sample.

What the research found in general, with its limitations: An earlier analysis of some 560 of the donors showed that most TCR beta V segments appeared in productive rearrangements either about 87% or about 30% of the time, which broadly matched IMGT annotations. A later analysis found that TCR association rates varied across HLA loci, with DRB1 alleles showing the most associated TCRs and HLA-C alleles the fewest. In a later genetic analysis, a missense DCLRE1C variant was associated with V-gene and J-gene trimming of TCR beta chains, and the association was replicated in an independent cohort. A few of the identified cytomegalovirus-associated TCR beta chains were confirmed in vitro to be specific for cytomegalovirus antigens. It was suggested by the authors that the approach could potentially be generalized to other disease states and immunological phenotypes. Correlated functional status among segregating V segments might reflect linkage disequilibrium, but an unknown experimental factor could not be ruled out. A further reported finding was that TCR beta sequences accurately predicted the HLA-A and HLA-B alleles for most subjects in the first cohort. Assigning TCR associations to individual alleles was difficult when HLA alleles, especially DR and DQ, strongly co-occurred. A later analysis found that most CMV-associated TCR beta chains appeared HLA-restricted, with HLA associations seemingly driven largely by CMV exposure. Cytomegalovirus status was reported to be diagnosed by the classifier with high specificity and sensitivity in both the original and validation cohorts. Presence/absence analyses assumed roughly uniform sequencing depth across donors, an assumption that may not hold. For the cohort, immune exposure information was limited to CMV serostatus. Specific HLA alleles were associated with 16,951 TCR beta sequences at a false discovery rate of 0.05 in a later analysis. A later analysis reported that several top co-occurrence clusters appeared linked to parvovirus B19, influenza, CMV and Epstein-Barr virus. Because HLA typing was unavailable for some donors at each locus, only the typed subset was used in association tests. Compared with equally common non-associated chains, HLA-associated TCR beta chains in a later analysis were more clonally expanded and had lower generation probabilities. Some IMGT-functional V segments, including TRBV6-2 and TRBV6-3, could not be told apart with the 87-base-pair reads, so those segments were excluded. Over 15 rarely observed V segments, including chromosome 9 orphons, were excluded from the earlier analysis of about 610 of the donors because counts were too low. A group of highly shared sequence variants was considered likely to be a technical artifact of the sequencing pipeline. This cohort had only TCR beta chains sequenced, and the lack of alpha or paired-chain data limited which features could be detected. A total of 150 to 200 TCR beta chains were listed by the study as associated with cytomegalovirus. A later genetic analysis reported fewer N-insertions in productive TCRs among donors in an Asian-associated ancestry cluster than the roughly 670-donor mean. While some public TCRs were present in many individuals, most TCR sequences turned up only very rarely across donors.

The source of this sequence is a woman aged 25 to 39 in good health and CMV-seronegative. The sequencing input was PBMCs. Rearrangement joined TRBV7-2 to TRBJ2-1; TRBD2 is perhaps the D gene, given 6 matching bases. The CDR3 here reads CASSPDYYNEQFF. The DNA is as follows: TGTGCCAGCAGTCCGGACTATTACAATGAGCAGTTCTTC.